Listed below are T cell receptor beta chains from one sample, sequenced in a study of cytomegalovirus exposure and HLA in healthy donors. Only in-frame clones appear in the TCRdb table, and some are missing; sequencing was by immunoSEQ multiplex PCR. The sample yields about 190,000 clones, around 85% seen once. The specimen sequenced was PBMCs. These receptors originate from a man in his fifties or sixties in good health and CMV-seronegative. Both conserved end residues are part of each CDR3. The D gene is left open where the match is weak. Clone sizes are given selectively: once, few, many, or a class where the clone is expanded.

D gene	J gene	V gene	clone size	CDR3 protein	CDR3 DNA
-	TRBJ2-7	TRBV7-8	few	CASSPIPTYEQYF	TGTGCCAGCAGCCCTATCCCTACCTACGAGCAGTACTTC
-	TRBJ1-1	TRBV18	-	CASSMSRLMNTEAFF	TGTGCCAGCTCAATGAGCAGGCTCATGAACACTGAAGCTTTCTTT
-	TRBJ2-1	TRBV12-5	-	CASGEVDRYNEQFF	TGTGCTAGTGGCGAGGTCGACAGGTACAATGAGCAGTTCTTC
-	TRBJ2-5	TRBV6-5	many	CASNRGARQETQYF	TGTGCCAGCAATCGGGGGGCCCGCCAAGAGACCCAGTACTTC
-	TRBJ1-2	TRBV19	-	CASSTDRHYGYTF	TGTGCCAGTAGTACCGACAGACACTATGGCTACACCTTC
TRBD1	TRBJ1-1	TRBV2	-	CASGGGTGQIGAFF	TGTGCCAGCGGCGGAGGGACAGGGCAGATAGGAGCTTTCTTT
TRBD1	TRBJ1-2	TRBV4-2	few	CASSQVGAGGNYGYTF	TGTGCCAGCAGCCAAGTTGGGGCAGGGGGGAACTATGGCTACACCTTC
-	TRBJ1-4	TRBV6-6	-	CASSSTGTQNEKLFF	TGTGCCAGCAGCTCTACCGGGACACAGAATGAAAAACTGTTTTTT
TRBD1	TRBJ2-5	TRBV6-5	-	CASSTRQGLETQYF	TGTGCCAGCAGTACTCGACAGGGGTTGGAGACCCAGTACTTC
TRBD1	TRBJ1-5	TRBV18	-	CASSPRDRGQVYSNQPQHF	TGTGCCAGCTCACCCCGGGACAGGGGGCAAGTATATAGCAATCAGCCCCAGCATTTT
TRBD2	TRBJ2-2	TRBV6-5	-	CASLRTSGLTGELFF	TGTGCCAGCCTTCGGACTAGCGGACTCACCGGGGAGCTGTTTTTT
TRBD1	TRBJ1-1	TRBV18	-	CASSRQGGNTEAFF	TGTGCCAGCTCACGGCAGGGGGGCAACACTGAAGCTTTCTTT
-	TRBJ1-2	TRBV20-1	-	CSARREDGYTF	TGCAGTGCTAGGAGGGAGGATGGCTACACCTTC
-	TRBJ1-4	TRBV12-5	once	CASGYEGLMFF	TGTGCTAGTGGTTACGAGGGTCTGATGTTTTTT
-	TRBJ2-5	TRBV4-1	-	CASSQWSKETQYF	TGCGCCAGCAGCCAATGGAGCAAAGAGACCCAGTACTTC
-	TRBJ1-6	TRBV19	-	CASRNYMDTNSPLHF	TGTGCCAGCCGAAACTACATGGACACAAATTCACCCCTCCACTTT
-	TRBJ2-5	TRBV5-1	-	CASSTTNRERETQYF	TGCGCCAGCAGCACCACTAATCGGGAGAGGGAGACCCAGTACTTC
-	TRBJ2-7	TRBV7-9	-	CASSLGGGGGGEQYF	TGTGCCAGCAGCTTAGGGGGCGGCGGGGGCGGCGAGCAGTACTTC
-	TRBJ2-5	TRBV4-3	-	CASSQDRSGTQYF	TGCGCCAGCAGCCAAGATAGGTCGGGGACCCAGTACTTC
-	TRBJ1-6	TRBV11-2	-	CASSLAGTRYNSPLHF	TGTGCCAGCAGCTTAGCCGGGACACGCTATAATTCACCCCTCCACTTT
TRBD1	TRBJ1-2	TRBV7-9	-	CASSFGTGAYGYTF	TGTGCCAGCAGCTTTGGGACAGGGGCCTATGGCTACACCTTC
TRBD1	TRBJ2-7	TRBV4-2	-	CASSQRTGGLYEQYF	TGTGCCAGCAGCCAAAGGACAGGGGGTCTCTACGAGCAGTACTTC
-	TRBJ2-6	TRBV19	-	CASSMTGSGANVLTF	TGTGCCAGTAGTATGACAGGATCTGGGGCCAACGTCCTGACTTTC